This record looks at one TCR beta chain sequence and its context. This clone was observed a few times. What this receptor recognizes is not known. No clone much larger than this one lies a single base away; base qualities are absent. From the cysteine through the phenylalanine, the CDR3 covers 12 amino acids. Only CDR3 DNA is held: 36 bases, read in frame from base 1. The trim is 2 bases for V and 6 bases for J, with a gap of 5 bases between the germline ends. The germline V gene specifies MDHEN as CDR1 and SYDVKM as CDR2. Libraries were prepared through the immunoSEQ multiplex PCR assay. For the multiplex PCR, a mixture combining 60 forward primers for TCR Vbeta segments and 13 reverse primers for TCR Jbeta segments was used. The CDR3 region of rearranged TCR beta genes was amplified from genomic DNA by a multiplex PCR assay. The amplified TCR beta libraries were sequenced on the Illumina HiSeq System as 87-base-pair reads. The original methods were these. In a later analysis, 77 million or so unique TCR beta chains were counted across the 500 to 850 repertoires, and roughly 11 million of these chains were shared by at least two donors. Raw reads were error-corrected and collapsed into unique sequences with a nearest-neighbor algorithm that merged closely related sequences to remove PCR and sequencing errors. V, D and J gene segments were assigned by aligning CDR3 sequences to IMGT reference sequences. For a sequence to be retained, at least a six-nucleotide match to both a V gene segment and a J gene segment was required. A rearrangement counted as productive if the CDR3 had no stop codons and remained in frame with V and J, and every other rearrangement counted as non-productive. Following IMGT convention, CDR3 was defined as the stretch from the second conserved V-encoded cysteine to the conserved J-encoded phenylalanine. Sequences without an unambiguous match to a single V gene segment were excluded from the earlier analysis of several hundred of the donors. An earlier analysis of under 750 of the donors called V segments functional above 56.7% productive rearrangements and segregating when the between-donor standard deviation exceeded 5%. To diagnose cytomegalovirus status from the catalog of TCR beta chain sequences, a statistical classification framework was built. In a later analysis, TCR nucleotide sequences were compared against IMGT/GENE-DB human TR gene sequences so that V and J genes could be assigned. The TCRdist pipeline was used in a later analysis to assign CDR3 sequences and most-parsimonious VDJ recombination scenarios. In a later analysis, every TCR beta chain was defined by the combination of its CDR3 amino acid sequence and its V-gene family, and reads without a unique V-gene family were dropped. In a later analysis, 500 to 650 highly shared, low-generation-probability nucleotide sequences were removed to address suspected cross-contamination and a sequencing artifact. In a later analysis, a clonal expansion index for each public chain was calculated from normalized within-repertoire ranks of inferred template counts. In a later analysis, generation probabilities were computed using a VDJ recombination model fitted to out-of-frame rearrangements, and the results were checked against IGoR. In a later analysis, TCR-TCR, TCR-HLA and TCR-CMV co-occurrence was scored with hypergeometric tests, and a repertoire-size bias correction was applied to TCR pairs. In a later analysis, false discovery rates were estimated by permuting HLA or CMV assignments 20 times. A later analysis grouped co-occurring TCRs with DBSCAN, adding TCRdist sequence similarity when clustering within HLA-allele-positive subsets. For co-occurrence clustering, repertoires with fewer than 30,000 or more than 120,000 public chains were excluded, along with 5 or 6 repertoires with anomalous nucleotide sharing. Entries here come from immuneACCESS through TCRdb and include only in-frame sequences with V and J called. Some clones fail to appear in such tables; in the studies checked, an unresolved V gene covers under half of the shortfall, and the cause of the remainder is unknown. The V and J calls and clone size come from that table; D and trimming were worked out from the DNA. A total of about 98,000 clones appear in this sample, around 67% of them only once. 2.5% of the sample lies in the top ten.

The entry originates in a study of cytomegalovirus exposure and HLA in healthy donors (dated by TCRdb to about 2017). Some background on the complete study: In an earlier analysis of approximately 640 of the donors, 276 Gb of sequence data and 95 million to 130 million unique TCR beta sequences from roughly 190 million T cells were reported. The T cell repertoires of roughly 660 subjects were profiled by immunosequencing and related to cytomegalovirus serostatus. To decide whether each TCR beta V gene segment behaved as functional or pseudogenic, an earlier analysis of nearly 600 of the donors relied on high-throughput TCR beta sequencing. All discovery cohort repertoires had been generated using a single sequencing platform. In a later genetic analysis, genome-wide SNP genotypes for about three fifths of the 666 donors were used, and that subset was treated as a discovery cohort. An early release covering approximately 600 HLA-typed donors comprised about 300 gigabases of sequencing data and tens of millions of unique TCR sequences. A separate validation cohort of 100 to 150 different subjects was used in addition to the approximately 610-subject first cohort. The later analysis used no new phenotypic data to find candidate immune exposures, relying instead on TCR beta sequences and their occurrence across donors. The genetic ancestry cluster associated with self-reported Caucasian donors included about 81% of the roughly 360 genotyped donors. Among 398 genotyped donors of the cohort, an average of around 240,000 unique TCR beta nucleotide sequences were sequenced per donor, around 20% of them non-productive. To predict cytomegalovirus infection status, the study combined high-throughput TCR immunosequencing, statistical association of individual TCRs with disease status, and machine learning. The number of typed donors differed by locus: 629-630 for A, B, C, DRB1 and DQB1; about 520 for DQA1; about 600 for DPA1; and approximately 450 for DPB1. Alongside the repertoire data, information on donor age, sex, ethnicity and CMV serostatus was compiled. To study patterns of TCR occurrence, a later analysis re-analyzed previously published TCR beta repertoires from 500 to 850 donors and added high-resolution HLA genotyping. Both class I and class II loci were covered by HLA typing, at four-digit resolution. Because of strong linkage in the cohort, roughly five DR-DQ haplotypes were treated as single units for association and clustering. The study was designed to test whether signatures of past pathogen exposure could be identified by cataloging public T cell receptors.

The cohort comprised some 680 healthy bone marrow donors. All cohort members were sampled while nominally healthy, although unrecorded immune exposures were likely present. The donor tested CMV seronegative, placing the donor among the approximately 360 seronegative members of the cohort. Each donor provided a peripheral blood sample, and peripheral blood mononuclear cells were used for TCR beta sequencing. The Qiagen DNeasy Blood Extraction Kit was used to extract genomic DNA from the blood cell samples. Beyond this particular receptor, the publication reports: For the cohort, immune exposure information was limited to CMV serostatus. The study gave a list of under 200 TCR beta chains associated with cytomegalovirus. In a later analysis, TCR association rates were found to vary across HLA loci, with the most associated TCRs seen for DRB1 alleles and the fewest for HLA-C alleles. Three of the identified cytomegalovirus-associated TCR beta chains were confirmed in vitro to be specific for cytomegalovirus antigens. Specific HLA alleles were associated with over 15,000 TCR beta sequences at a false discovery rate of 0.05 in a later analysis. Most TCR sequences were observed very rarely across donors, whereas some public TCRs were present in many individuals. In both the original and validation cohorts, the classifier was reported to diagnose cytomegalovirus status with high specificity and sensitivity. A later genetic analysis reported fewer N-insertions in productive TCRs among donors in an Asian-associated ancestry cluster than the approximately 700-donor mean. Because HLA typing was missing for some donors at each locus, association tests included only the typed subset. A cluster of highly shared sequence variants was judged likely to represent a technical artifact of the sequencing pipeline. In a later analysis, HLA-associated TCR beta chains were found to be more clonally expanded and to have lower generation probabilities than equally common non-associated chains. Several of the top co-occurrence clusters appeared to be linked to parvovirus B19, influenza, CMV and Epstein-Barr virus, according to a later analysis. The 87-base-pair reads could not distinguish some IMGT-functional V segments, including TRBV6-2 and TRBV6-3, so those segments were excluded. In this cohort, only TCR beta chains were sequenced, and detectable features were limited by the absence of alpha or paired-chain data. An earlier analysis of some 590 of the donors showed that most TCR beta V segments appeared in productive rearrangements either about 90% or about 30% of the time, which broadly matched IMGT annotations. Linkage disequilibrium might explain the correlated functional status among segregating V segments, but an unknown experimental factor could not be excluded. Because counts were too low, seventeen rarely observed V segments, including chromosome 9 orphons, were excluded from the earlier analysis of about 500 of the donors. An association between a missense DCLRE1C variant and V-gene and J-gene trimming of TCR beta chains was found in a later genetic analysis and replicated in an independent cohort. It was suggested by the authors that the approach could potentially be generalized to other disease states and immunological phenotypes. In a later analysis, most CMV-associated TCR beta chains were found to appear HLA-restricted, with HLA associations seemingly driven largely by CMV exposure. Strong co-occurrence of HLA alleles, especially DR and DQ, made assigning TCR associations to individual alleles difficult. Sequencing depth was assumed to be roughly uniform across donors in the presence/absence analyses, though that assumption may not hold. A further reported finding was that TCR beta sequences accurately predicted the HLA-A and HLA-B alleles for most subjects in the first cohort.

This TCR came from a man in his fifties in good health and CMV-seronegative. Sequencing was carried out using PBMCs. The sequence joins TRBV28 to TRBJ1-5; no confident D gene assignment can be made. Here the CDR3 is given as CASSLRFQPQHF. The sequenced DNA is TGTGCCAGCAGTTTACGGTTTCAGCCCCAGCATTTT.